The text below deals with one T cell receptor (beta chain). Participant age was about 18 to 100 years, and participants resided in fewer than 30 US areas. This sample was taken from a study of blood T cell repertoires in COVID-19. Clones were read by immunoSEQ multiplex PCR, and TCRdb kept only the in-frame ones, dropping some. The sample lists about 160,000 clones, about 80% occurring once. The CDR3 contains 16 residues. Germline V CDR1 and CDR2: SQVTM, ANQGSEA. The trim removed 0 bases at V and 14 bases at J, leaving 20 bases unmatched. The V call is TRBV29-1, the J call TRBJ1-2; 8 nucleotides match TRBD1. Sequenced: PBMCs or T cells enriched from blood (not recorded which). This receptor was taken from a woman between 55 and 75 years old who had recovered from COVID-19. CDR3 amino acids: CSVEDGRARGLQVGTF. Here the CDR3 DNA reads TGCAGCGTTGAAGACGGTCGGGCCAGGGGGCTTCAAGTTGGGACCTTC.